The 20 T cell receptor beta chains in this list originate from one sample, sequenced in a study of T cells in Graves' hyperthyroidism and ophthalmopathy. RNA transcripts yielded amplified TCR beta CDR3 regions. An initial round of RT-PCR targeting the TCR CDR3 relied on the HTBI primer set. Each CDR3 protein gets one entry after TCRdb re-called the multiplex PCR reads with MiXCR. The repertoire holds approximately 360,000 distinct CDR3 sequences, with 15% to 18% as singletons. The material sequenced was blood. Receptor source: a woman aged 18-29 years with Graves' hyperthyroidism that later progressed to Graves' ophthalmopathy.

The CDR3 protein is CASTWGSNSPLHF. CDR3 nucleotides: TGTGCCAGCACGTGGGGTTCCAATTCACCCCTCCACTTT. The gene calls are TRBV27 and TRBJ1-6; D call uncertain. Germline values: CDR1 MNHEY, CDR2 SMNVEV (reference sequence). V was clipped by 7 bases and J by 7 bases, with 11 bases between them. This CDR3 has 13 amino acids.

This clonotype occurred a few times. At one end, the junction sequence differs from germline, possibly due to a read error. V is TRBV5-1 and J is TRBJ1-2; TRBD1 matches at 7 bases. CDR1 SGHRS and CDR2 YFSETQ come from the germline V gene. The CDR3 has 14 residues. This CDR3 reads CVSSSRQGLGGYTF. CDR3 sequence (DNA): TGCGTCAGCAGCTCGCGACAGGGCCTCGGTGGCTACACCTTC.

This chain uses TRBV9 with TRBJ2-7; TRBD1 matches 8 bases. Germline CDR1 and CDR2: SGDLS and YYNGEE. This CDR3 has 14 residues. Trimming took 4 bases from V and 7 from J; bases not matched to a gene: 10. CDR3 amino acids: CASSREPGQAEQYF. DNA of the CDR3: TGTGCCAGCAGCAGAGAGCCGGGACAGGCGGAGCAGTACTTC. Using reference TRBV9 and TRBJ2-7 for the parts outside the CDR3, the full variable domain is DSGVTQTPKHLITATGQRVTLRCSPRSGDLSVYWYQQSLDQGLQFLIQYYNGEERAKGNILERFSAQQFPDLHSELNLSSLELGDSALYFCASSREPGQAEQYFGPGTRLTVT.

The CDR3: CASSLVGLPISDEQFF. Written as DNA, the CDR3 is TGTGCCAGCAGCTTAGTGGGACTGCCTATTTCCGATGAGCAGTTCTTC. The genes are TRBV11-2 and TRBJ2-1; D might be TRBD2 (6 bases). This CDR3 region has 16 residues. In germline, CDR1 is SGHAT, CDR2 FQNNGV. V lost 1 base and J lost 8, with 18 bases in between.

The rearrangement uses TRBV7-9 and TRBJ2-5, with unresolved D. The CDR3 has 13 amino acids. Per germline, CDR1 SEHNR and CDR2 FQNEAQ (reference sequence). The germline V and J ends were trimmed by 3 bases and 5 bases, with 10 bases remaining between them. CDR3 amino acids: CASSFPFGETQYF. In DNA form, the CDR3 reads TGTGCCAGCAGCTTCCCCTTTGGGGAGACCCAGTACTTC.

This clonotype was counted at least ten times. The rearrangement uses TRBV20-1 and TRBJ1-4; the match to TRBD1 covers 7 bases. V gave up 5 bases and J gave up 6 bases; unmatched junction bases: 12. Germline values: CDR1 DFQATT, CDR2 SNEGSKA (reference sequence). This CDR3 contains 15 residues. The CDR3 nucleotides read TGCAGTGCTTCCAAAACCGGGACAGTTGATGAAAAACTGTTTTTT. Translating it yields CSASKTGTVDEKLFF.

The chain employs TRBV6-1 and TRBJ1-5, with 7 bases identical to TRBD1. The germline CDR1 and CDR2 sequences are MNHNS and SASEGT. The length of the CDR3 is 13 residues. J was trimmed by 7 bases and V by 4 bases; bases with no gene match: 4. CDR3 in DNA: TGTGCCAGCAGTGGAGACAGGGACCAGCCCCAGCATTTT. It codes for CASSGDRDQPQHF.

This clonotype was observed at least ten times. This rearrangement joins TRBV27 to TRBJ1-5; D unclear. Germline V gives CDR1 MNHEY, CDR2 SMNVEV (reference sequence). V was pared by 4 bases and J by 5 bases, with 12 bases between. CDR3 length: 14 residues. The CDR3 sequence is CASSSFPSDQPQHF. CDR3 in DNA: TGTGCCAGCAGTTCCTTCCCCAGCGATCAGCCCCAGCATTTT.

In its sample, this clonotype was seen many times. V gene TRBV4-2 combines with J gene TRBJ1-5; D is unresolved. This CDR3 has 15 residues. Germline assignment: CDR1 LGHNA and CDR2 YNFKEQ. The V end lost 0 bases, the J end lost 2 bases, and 8 bases lay between the germline ends. CDR3 DNA: TGTGCCAGCAGCCAAGATAGGTATGGCAATCAGCCCCAGCATTTT. Its translation is CASSQDRYGNQPQHF.

This chain joins TRBV27 and TRBJ2-1, with 10 bases lining up with TRBD2. CDR1 and CDR2 (germline): MNHEY, SMNVEV (reference sequence). This CDR3 spans 16 amino acids. V gave up 9 bases and J gave up 6 bases; unmatched junction bases: 14. DNA for the CDR3: TGTGCCAGTAATCCAACTAGCGGGAAATACGGCAATGAGCAGTTCTTC. Translating it yields CASNPTSGKYGNEQFF.

This clonotype was counted ten times or more. V is TRBV20-1 and J is TRBJ2-1; D is ambiguous. V was clipped by 1 base and J by 3 bases, with 10 bases between them. Germline CDR1 is DFQATT and CDR2 is SNEGSKA (reference sequence). This CDR3 is 14 amino acids long. The CDR3 loop is CSARGLGIYNEQFF. The CDR3 nucleotides read TGCAGTGCTAGAGGGCTAGGGATCTACAATGAGCAGTTCTTC.

This clonotype was detected ten times or more. The rearrangement links TRBV2 to TRBJ1-5, with TRBD1 matching over 7 bases. After removal of 6 bases from V and 2 bases from J, the junction contained 1 base not matched to a gene. The germline V gene encodes CDR1 SNHLY and CDR2 FYNNEI. The CDR3 length is 13 residues. The CDR3 region has the DNA TGTGCCAGCAGAACAGGGGGCAATCAGCCCCAGCATTTT. It codes for CASRTGGNQPQHF. Full variable domain (rest looked up from reference TRBV2 and TRBJ1-5): EPEVTQTPSHQVTQMGQEVILRCVPISNHLYFYWYRQILGQKVEFLVSFYNNEISEKSEIFDDQFSVERPDGSNFTLKIRSTKLEDSAMYFCASRTGGNQPQHFGDGTRLSIL.

This clonotype was detected ten times or more. CDR3 bases: TGTGCCAGCAGCCATCGGACTGAGAACACTGAAGCTTTCTTT. Translating gives CASSHRTENTEAFF. The genes are TRBV3-1 and TRBJ1-1; no definite D call. The CDR3 contains 14 residues. Trimming shortened V by 3 bases and J by 1 base, and 9 bases separated the two germline ends. CDR1 LGHDT and CDR2 YNNKEL come from the germline V gene (reference sequence).

The chain combines TRBV7-2 with TRBJ2-5, with 7 bases that match TRBD2. CDR1 is SGHTA and CDR2 is FQGNSA in the germline V gene. The V gene end was trimmed by 9 bases and the J gene end by 2 bases; junction bases not matched to a gene: 6. This CDR3 has 13 residues. The CDR3, as DNA: TGTACCAGTGGGAGACTAGCACAAGAGACCCAGTACTTC. Translating it yields CTSGRLAQETQYF.

This chain uses TRBV5-8 with TRBJ2-1, with no clear D. The germline V and J ends were trimmed by 1 base and 10 bases, with 18 bases remaining between them. The CDR3 sequence is 15 residues long. From germline, CDR1 is SGHTS and CDR2 YDEGEE. The DNA of the CDR3 is TGTGCCAGCAGCTTGTCCTGGACCCAAGCCGGCGAGCAGTTCTTC. Translating gives CASSLSWTQAGEQFF. The full variable domain, with the rest looked up from reference TRBV5-8 and TRBJ2-1, is EAGVTQSPTHLIKTRGQQATLRCSPISGHTSVYWYQQALGLGLQFLLWYDEGEERNRGNFPPRFSGRQFPNYSSELNVNALELEDSALYLCASSLSWTQAGEQFFGPGTRLTVL.

This clonotype came up a few times. The rearrangement joins TRBV6-1 to TRBJ2-1; D not certain. The length of the CDR3 is 11 residues. Germline assignment: CDR1 MNHNS and CDR2 SASEGT. Trimming took off 3 bases at V and 9 bases at J, with 6 bases between the two ends. The chain's CDR3 is CASSDTGEQFF. Here the CDR3 DNA reads TGTGCCAGCAGTGATACTGGTGAGCAGTTCTTC.

The chain recombines TRBV28 with TRBJ2-1; 8 bases align to TRBD2. Looked up from germline, CDR1 is MDHEN and CDR2 is SYDVKM. V lost 3 bases to trimming and J lost 5 bases; unmatched junction nucleotides: 6. This CDR3 contains 15 residues. The CDR3: CASSLRRGANNEQFF. The CDR3, as DNA: TGTGCCAGCAGTTTGAGGCGGGGGGCGAACAATGAGCAGTTCTTC.

This chain connects TRBV3-1 to TRBJ1-2, with D possibly TRBD1 on 5 matching bases. The V and J ends lost 2 bases and 7 bases respectively, with 20 bases between them. CDR1 LGHDT and CDR2 YNNKEL come from the germline V gene (reference sequence). This CDR3 is built from 16 residues. The chain's CDR3 is CASSQYRSALASGYTF. In nucleotides, the CDR3 is TGTGCCAGCAGCCAATACAGGTCGGCTCTGGCAAGTGGCTACACCTTC. Filled out from reference TRBV3-1 and TRBJ1-2, the complete variable domain reads DTAVSQTPKYLVTQMGNDKSIKCEQNLGHDTMYWYKQDSKKFLKIMFSYNNKELIINETVPNRFSPKSPDKAHLNLHINSLELGDSAVYFCASSQYRSALASGYTFGSGTRLTVV.

This clonotype was observed many times. This chain uses TRBV20-1 with TRBJ2-1, with 8 nucleotides matching TRBD2. The V gene end was trimmed by 6 bases and the J gene end by 8 bases; junction bases not matched to a gene: 12. Germline lookup yields CDR1 DFQATT and CDR2 SNEGSKA (reference sequence). CDR3 size: 14 residues. CDR3 in amino acids: CSALERERGDEQFF. The CDR3 bases are TGCAGTGCCCTAGAGCGGGAGAGGGGCGATGAGCAGTTCTTC.

This clonotype was found many times. The rearrangement links TRBV24-1 to TRBJ2-6; the match to TRBD1 covers 9 bases. Germline CDR1 KGHDR, CDR2 SFDVKD. This CDR3 spans 19 amino acids. V shed 2 bases and J 3 bases; nucleotides not matched to a gene: 10. The CDR3 sequence is CATSDSSRDRVYGANVLTF. CDR3 nucleotide sequence: TGTGCCACCAGTGATTCCTCCCGGGACAGGGTGTATGGGGCCAACGTCCTGACTTTC.